This T cell receptor (beta chain) comes out of a study of T cells in Graves' hyperthyroidism and ophthalmopathy. Study-level points and caveats: Ophthalmopathy, as predicted by the model, came a median around 6 months after the prediction.

This clonotype was picked up many times. The target antigen is unknown. Amplified regions were TCR beta CDR3 sequences from RNA transcripts. The HTBI primer set drove a first-round RT-PCR of the TCR CDR3. Each CDR3 protein is one row after TCRdb ran MiXCR on the multiplex PCR reads. The top ten clones hold around 13% of a sample with hundreds of thousands of distinct CDR3 sequences, roughly 15% of them seen once. V dropped 6 bases and J dropped 2; count of bases not matched to a gene: 9. CDR1 is MDHEN and CDR2 is SYDVKM in the germline V gene. The CDR3 is 16 amino acids. The chain links TRBV28 to TRBJ2-1, with TRBD2 matching over 8 bases. Sequencing was carried out using blood. The source is a woman in her fifties or sixties with Graves' ophthalmopathy. The CDR3 DNA reads as TGTGCCAGCAGCCTCTTTTCGGGAGGGGCCTACAATGAGCAGTTCTTC. Translating gives CASSLFSGGAYNEQFF.